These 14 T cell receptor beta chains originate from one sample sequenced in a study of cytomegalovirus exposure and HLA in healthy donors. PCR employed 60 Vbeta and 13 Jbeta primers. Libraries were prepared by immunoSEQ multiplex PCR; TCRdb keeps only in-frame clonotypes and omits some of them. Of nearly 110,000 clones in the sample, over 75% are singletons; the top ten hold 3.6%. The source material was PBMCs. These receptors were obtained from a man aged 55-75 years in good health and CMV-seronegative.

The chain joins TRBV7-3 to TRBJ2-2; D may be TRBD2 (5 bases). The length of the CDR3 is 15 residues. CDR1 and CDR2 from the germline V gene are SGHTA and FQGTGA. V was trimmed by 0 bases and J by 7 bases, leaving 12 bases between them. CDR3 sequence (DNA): TGTGCCAGCAGCTTAACGAGCCTGGGGAGCGGGGAGCTGTTTTTT. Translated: CASSLTSLGSGELFF.

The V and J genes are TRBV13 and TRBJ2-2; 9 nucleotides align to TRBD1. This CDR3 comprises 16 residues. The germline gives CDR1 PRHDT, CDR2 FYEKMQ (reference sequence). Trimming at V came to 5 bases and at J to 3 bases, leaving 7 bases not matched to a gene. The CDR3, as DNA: TGTGCCAGCAGCCTCGCCGGGACAGGGTACACCGGGGAGCTGTTTTTT. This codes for CASSLAGTGYTGELFF.

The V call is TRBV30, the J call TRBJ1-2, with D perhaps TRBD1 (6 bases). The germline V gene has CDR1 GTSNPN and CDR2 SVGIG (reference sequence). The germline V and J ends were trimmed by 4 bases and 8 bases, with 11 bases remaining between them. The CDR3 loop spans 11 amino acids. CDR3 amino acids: CAWTWGGGYTF. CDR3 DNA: TGTGCCTGGACCTGGGGGGGCGGCTACACCTTC.

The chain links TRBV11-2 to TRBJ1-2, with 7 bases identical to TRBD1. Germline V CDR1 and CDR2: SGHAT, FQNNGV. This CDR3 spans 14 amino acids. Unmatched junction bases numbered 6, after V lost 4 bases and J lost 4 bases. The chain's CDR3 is CASSSDRVSYGYTF. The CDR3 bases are TGTGCCAGCAGCTCCGACAGGGTCTCCTATGGCTACACCTTC.

CDR3 protein: CASSIRRTSGGLTDTQYF. The CDR3 DNA is TGTGCCAGTAGTATCCGACGGACTAGCGGGGGGCTGACGGATACGCAGTATTTT. The J gene is TRBJ2-3, the V gene TRBV19; 14 bases line up with TRBD2. CDR1 is LNHDA and CDR2 is SQIVND in the germline V gene (reference sequence). The V gene end was trimmed by 3 bases and the J gene end by 6 bases; junction bases not matched to a gene: 11. This CDR3 spans 18 amino acids.

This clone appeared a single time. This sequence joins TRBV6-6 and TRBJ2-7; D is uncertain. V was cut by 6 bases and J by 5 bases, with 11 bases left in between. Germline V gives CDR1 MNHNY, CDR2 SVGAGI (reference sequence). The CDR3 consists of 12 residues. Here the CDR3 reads CASRSMIDEQYF. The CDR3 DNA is TGTGCCAGCAGGTCAATGATAGACGAGCAGTACTTC.

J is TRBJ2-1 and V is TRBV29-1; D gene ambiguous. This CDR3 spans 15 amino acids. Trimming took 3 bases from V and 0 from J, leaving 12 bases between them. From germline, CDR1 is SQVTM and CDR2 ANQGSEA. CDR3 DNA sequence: TGCAGCGTTGACCGAGCGAGCAGCTCCTACAATGAGCAGTTCTTC. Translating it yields CSVDRASSSYNEQFF.

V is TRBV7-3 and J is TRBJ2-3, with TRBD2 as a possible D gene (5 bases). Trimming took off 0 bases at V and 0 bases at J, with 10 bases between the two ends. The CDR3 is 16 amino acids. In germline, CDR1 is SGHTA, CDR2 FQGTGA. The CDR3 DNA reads TGTGCCAGCAGCTTAACTGGACTTGCTAGCACAGATACGCAGTATTTT. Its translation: CASSLTGLASTDTQYF.

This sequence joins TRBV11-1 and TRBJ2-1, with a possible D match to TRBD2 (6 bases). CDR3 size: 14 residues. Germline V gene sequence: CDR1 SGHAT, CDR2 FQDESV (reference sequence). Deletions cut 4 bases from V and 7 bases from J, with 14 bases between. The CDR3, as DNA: TGTGCCAGCAGCTCCCTCATGGGGAGGAATGAGCAGTTCTTC. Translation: CASSSLMGRNEQFF.

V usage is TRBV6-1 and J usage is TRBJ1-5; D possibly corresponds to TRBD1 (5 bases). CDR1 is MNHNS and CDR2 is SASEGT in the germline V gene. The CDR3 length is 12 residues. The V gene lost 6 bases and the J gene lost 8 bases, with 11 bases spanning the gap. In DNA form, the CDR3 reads TGTGCCAGCAGGGGGGGGTCGAAGCCCCAGCATTTT. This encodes CASRGGSKPQHF.

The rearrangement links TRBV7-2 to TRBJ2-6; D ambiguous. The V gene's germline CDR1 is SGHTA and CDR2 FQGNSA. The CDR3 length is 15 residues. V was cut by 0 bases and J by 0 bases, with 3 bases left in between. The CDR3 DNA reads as TGTGCCAGCAGCTTAGCGGCCTCTGGGGCCAACGTCCTGACTTTC. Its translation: CASSLAASGANVLTF.

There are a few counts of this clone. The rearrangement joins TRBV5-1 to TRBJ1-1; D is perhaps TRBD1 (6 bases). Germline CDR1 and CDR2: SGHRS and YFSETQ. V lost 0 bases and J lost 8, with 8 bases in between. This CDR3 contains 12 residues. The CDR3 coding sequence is TGCGCCAGCAGCTTGGACAGGGACGAAGCTTTCTTT. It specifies CASSLDRDEAFF.

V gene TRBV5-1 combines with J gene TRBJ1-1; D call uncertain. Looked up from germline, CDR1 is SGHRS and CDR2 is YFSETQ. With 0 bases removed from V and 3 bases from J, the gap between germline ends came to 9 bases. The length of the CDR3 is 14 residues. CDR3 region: CASSLGESYTEAFF. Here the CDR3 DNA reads TGCGCCAGCAGCTTGGGGGAGAGCTACACTGAAGCTTTCTTT.

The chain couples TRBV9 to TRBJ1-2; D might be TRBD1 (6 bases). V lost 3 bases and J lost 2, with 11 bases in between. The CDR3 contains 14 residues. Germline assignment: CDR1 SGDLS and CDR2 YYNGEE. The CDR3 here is CASSETGRNYGYTF. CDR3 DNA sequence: TGTGCCAGCAGCGAAACAGGGCGGAACTATGGCTACACCTTC. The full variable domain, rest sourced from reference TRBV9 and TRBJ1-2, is DSGVTQTPKHLITATGQRVTLRCSPRSGDLSVYWYQQSLDQGLQFLIQYYNGEERAKGNILERFSAQQFPDLHSELNLSSLELGDSALYFCASSETGRNYGYTFGSGTRLTVV.